What follows are 12 T cell receptor beta chains derived from one specimen sequenced in a study of shared clonotypes between healthy human individuals. The data were produced by immunoSEQ multiplex PCR, yet TCRdb's version contains in-frame clones alone and is incomplete. The sample contains roughly 2,000,000 clones, around 95% of which appear only once. Positively selected for CCR7, the CD45RO-negative cells used as naive CD8 cells excluded terminally differentiated effector memory CD45RA+ cells. The specimen was naive CD8+ T cells from PBMCs. The source of these receptors is a young man in good health. Some clones in this sample may be carry-over from other donors' samples.

This clone was observed once. The rearrangement links TRBV28 to TRBJ2-5, with TRBD1 matching over 10 bases. J gave up 2 bases and V 5 bases, and 5 bases lay outside the gene matches. There are 15 residues in the CDR3. CDR1 and CDR2 from the germline V gene are MDHEN and SYDVKM. The DNA for the CDR3 is TGTGCCAGCAGTATCGGGACAGGGGATCAAGAGACCCAGTACTTC. Its protein is CASSIGTGDQETQYF.

The chain uses TRBV5-1 and TRBJ2-1; 9 positions agree with TRBD2. The germline CDR1 and CDR2 sequences are SGHRS and YFSETQ. The CDR3 loop spans 17 amino acids. V lost 2 bases to trimming and J lost 1 base; unmatched junction nucleotides: 7. CDR3 sequence reads: CASSFRGREGSYNEQFF. DNA of the CDR3: TGCGCCAGCAGCTTTCGGGGGCGGGAGGGTTCCTACAATGAGCAGTTCTTC. Full variable domain (outside the CDR3, taken from reference TRBV5-1 and TRBJ2-1): KAGVTQTPRYLIKTRGQQVTLSCSPISGHRSVSWYQQTPGQGLQFLFEYFSETQRNKGNFPGRFSGRQFSNSRSEMNVSTLELGDSALYLCASSFRGREGSYNEQFFGPGTRLTVL.

Regarding this clone: This sample includes further DNA sequences coding for the same CDR3. The V call is TRBV7-9, the J call TRBJ2-7; the D is unclear. CDR3 length equals 12 residues. CDR1 SEHNR and CDR2 FQNEAQ come from the germline V gene (reference sequence). V was clipped by 0 bases and J by 5 bases, with 5 bases between them. CDR3: CASSLARDEQYF. The CDR3 nucleotides are TGTGCCAGCAGCTTAGCAAGAGACGAGCAGTACTTC. The entire variable domain, with the rest obtained from reference TRBV7-9 and TRBJ2-7, is as follows: DTGVSQNPRHKITKRGQNVTFRCDPISEHNRLYWYRQTLGQGPEFLTYFQNEAQLEKSRLLSDRFSAERPKGSFSTLEIQRTEQGDSAMYLCASSLARDEQYFGPGTRLTVT.

The V call is TRBV9, the J call TRBJ2-1; 8 nucleotides align to TRBD2. The CDR3 is 15 residues long. In germline, CDR1 is SGDLS, CDR2 YYNGEE. V dropped 0 bases and J dropped 9; count of bases not matched to a gene: 8. The CDR3 spells CASSVEGLGNSEQFF. For the CDR3, the DNA is TGTGCCAGCAGCGTAGAGGGACTAGGAAATAGTGAGCAGTTCTTC.

The chain uses TRBV5-6 and TRBJ2-2; D not certain. This CDR3 is built from 14 residues. V was trimmed by 7 bases and J by 6 bases, leaving 16 bases between them. CDR1 is SGHDT and CDR2 is YYEEEE in the germline V gene. The CDR3 coding sequence is TGTGCCAGCCGAGTGACTGGGGTGGCCGGGGAGCTGTTTTTT. The encoded protein is CASRVTGVAGELFF.

On this clone itself: Other nucleotide sequences in the sample specify the same CDR3. V is TRBV4-1 and J is TRBJ2-7; D unresolved. The CDR3 length is 13 residues. CDR1 and CDR2 (germline): MGHRA, YSYEKL. Trimming pared 1 base from V and 3 bases from J, leaving 7 bases between. DNA for the CDR3: TGCGCCAGCAGCCAAGGTAACGGCTACGAGCAGTACTTC. It specifies CASSQGNGYEQYF.

The chain couples TRBV29-1 to TRBJ2-7; tentatively, D is TRBD1 or TRBD2 (5 bases each). This CDR3 contains 14 residues. Between the trimmed V and J ends, which lost 5 bases and 0 bases, there was a span of 14 bases. Germline V gene data show CDR1 as SQVTM and CDR2 as ANQGSEA. Here the CDR3 reads CSVPRDGSSYEQYF. CDR3 DNA: TGCAGCGTTCCCCGGGACGGAAGCTCCTACGAGCAGTACTTC.

With respect to this clone: Other DNA sequences in this specimen translate into the identical CDR3. This sequence joins TRBV27 and TRBJ1-5; the match to TRBD1 covers 10 bases. Trimming cost V 3 bases and J 0 bases; bases outside gene matches: 2. Germline V gene data show CDR1 as MNHEY and CDR2 as SMNVEV (reference sequence). The CDR3 runs to 16 residues. CDR3 loop: CASSLGQGYSNQPQHF. The CDR3 DNA follows: TGTGCCAGCAGTTTGGGACAGGGGTATAGCAATCAGCCCCAGCATTTT.

Turning to this clone: The sample carries other DNA sequences with the same CDR3. This rearrangement joins TRBV27 to TRBJ2-5; 10 bases map to TRBD1. Germline lookup yields CDR1 MNHEY and CDR2 SMNVEV (reference sequence). J lost 5 bases, V lost 4 bases, and 4 bases had no gene match. The CDR3 length is 14 residues. The DNA for the CDR3 is TGTGCCAGCAGTTGGACAGGGGGGGAGGAGACCCAGTACTTC. It codes for CASSWTGGEETQYF.

This clone has only one observation. The V and J genes are TRBV15 and TRBJ2-7; tentative D call: TRBD1 (6 bases). The germline V gene encodes CDR1 LNHNV and CDR2 YYDKDF (reference sequence). The CDR3 totals 14 residues. V lost 0 bases and J 6 bases, leaving 12 bases between the germline ends. The CDR3 DNA reads TGTGCCACCAGCAGAGATCTTGGACAGAGCGAGCAGTACTTC. This translates into CATSRDLGQSEQYF.

The V and J genes are TRBV5-6 and TRBJ2-5, with TRBD1 matching over 7 bases. Per germline, CDR1 SGHDT and CDR2 YYEEEE. Trimming at V came to 6 bases and at J to 0 bases, leaving 5 bases not matched to a gene. The CDR3 is made up of 14 amino acids. The chain's CDR3 is CASKMGQNQETQYF. The CDR3 nucleotides are TGTGCCAGCAAGATGGGACAGAACCAAGAGACCCAGTACTTC.

The chain employs TRBV5-1 and TRBJ1-2; TRBD1 is a possible D gene (6 bases). This CDR3 is built from 17 residues. The germline V gene has CDR1 SGHRS and CDR2 YFSETQ. Trimming cost V 0 bases and J 0 bases, with 15 bases left between them. The CDR3 is CASSLEIGGVTNYGYTF. The CDR3 bases are TGCGCCAGCAGCTTGGAGATAGGGGGGGTAACTAACTATGGCTACACCTTC.